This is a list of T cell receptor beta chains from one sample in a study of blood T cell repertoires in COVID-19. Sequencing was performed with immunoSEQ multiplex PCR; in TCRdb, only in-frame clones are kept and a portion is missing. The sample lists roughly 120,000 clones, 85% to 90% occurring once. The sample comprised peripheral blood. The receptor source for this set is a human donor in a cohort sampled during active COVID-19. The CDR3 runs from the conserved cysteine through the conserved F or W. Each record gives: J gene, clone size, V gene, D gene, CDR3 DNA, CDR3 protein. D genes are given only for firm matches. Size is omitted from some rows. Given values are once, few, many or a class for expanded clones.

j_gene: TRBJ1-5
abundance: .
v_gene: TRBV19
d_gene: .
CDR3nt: TGTGCCAGTAGTAGCGTCGCAGGGGAGTATCAGCCCCAGCATTTT
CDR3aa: CASSSVAGEYQPQHF

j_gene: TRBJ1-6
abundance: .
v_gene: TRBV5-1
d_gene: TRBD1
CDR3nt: TGCGCCAGCAGCTTCAATGGACAGGAGCTCCACTTT
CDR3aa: CASSFNGQELHF

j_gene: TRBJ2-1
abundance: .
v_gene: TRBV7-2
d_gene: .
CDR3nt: TGTGCCAGCAGCTTAGTGGGCAGGGGCTATGAGCAGTTCTTC
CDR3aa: CASSLVGRGYEQFF

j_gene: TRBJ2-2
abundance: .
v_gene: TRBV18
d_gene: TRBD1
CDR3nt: TGTGCCAGCTCATTCTGGAATCCGGGACAGGGGTACACCGGGGAGCTGTTTTTT
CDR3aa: CASSFWNPGQGYTGELFF

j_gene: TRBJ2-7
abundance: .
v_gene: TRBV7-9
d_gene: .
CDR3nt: TGTGCCAGCAGCCCCAACGCGGTGAGCTCCTACGAGCAGTACTTC
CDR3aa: CASSPNAVSSYEQYF

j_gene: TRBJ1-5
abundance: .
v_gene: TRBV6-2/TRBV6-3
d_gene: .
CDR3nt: TGTGCCAGCAGCTGGGACACCCATCAGCCCCAGCATTTT
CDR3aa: CASSWDTHQPQHF

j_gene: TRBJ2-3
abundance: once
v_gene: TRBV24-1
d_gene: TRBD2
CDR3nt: TGTGCCACCAGTGATTTTTCAGCGGGGGTAACAGATACGCAGTATTTT
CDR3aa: CATSDFSAGVTDTQYF

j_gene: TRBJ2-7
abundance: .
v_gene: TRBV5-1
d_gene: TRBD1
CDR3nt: TGCGCCAGCAGCTTGGGAAACCGGGACAGGGGGCGCCGGCCCTCCTACGAGCAGTACTTC
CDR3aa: CASSLGNRDRGRRPSYEQYF

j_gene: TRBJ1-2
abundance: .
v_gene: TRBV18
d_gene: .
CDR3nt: TGTGCCAGCTCACCCCGGGAGGACTATGGCTACACCTTC
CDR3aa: CASSPREDYGYTF

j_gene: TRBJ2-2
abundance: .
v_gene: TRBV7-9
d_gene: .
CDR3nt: TGTGCCAGCAGCTTAGCGAAGACTTCGAACACCGGGGAGCTGTTTTTT
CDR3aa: CASSLAKTSNTGELFF

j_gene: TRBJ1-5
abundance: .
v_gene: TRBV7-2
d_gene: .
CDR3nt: TGTGCCAGCAGCTTAGCGGGAGCCCTCGAGCCCCAGCATTTT
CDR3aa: CASSLAGALEPQHF

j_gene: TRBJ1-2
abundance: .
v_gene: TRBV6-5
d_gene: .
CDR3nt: TGTGCCAGCAGTTACTCGAAACAGGGCAGCTATGGCTACACCTTC
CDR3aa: CASSYSKQGSYGYTF

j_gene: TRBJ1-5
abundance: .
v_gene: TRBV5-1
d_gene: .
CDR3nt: TGCGCCAGCAGCTTAGGGGGTTTGGGGCCCAATCAGCCCCAGCATTTT
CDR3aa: CASSLGGLGPNQPQHF

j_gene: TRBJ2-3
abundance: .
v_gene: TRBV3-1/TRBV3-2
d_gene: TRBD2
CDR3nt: TGTGCCAGCCCCGCCCCATTTGGGCGGGAGAGGATACCAGATACGCAGTATTTT
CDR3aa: CASPAPFGRERIPDTQYF

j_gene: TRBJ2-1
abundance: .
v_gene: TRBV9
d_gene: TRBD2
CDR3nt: TGTGCCAGCAGCGTACTAGACCCGGGAGGGCCAGGGGAGCAGTTCTTC
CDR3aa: CASSVLDPGGPGEQFF

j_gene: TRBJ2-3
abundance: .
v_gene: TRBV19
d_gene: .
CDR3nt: TGTGCCAGTAGTATTGGGCCTAATGGATTGGAGTATTTT
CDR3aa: CASSIGPNGLEYF

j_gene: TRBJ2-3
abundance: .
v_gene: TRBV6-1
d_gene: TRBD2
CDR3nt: TGTGCCAGCAGTGAAGCGGGGGCGGGGGGGCCGGATACGCAGTATTTT
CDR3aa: CASSEAGAGGPDTQYF

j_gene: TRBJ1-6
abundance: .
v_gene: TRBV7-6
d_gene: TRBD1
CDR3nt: TGTGCCAGCAGCTTAGAGGGGACAGGGGGCATTGTAGGTGATTCACCCCTCCACTTT
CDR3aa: CASSLEGTGGIVGDSPLHF

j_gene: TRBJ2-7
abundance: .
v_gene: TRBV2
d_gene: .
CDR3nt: TGTGCCAGCAGCCTCATCCCACTCTCCTACGAGCAGTACTTC
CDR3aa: CASSLIPLSYEQYF

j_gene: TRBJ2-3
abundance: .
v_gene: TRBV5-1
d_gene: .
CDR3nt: TGCGCCAGCAGCTCACCATCAGGACTACTCACAGATACGCAGTATTTT
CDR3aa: CASSSPSGLLTDTQYF

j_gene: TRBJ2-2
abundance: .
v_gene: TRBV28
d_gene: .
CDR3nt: TGTGCCAGCAGTTCCCCGGGGTCGAACACCGGGGAGCTGTTTTTT
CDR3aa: CASSSPGSNTGELFF

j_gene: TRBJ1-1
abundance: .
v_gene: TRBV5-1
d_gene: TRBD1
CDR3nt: TGCGCCAGCAGCTTCCGACAGGGGGCAGGCACTGAAGCTTTCTTT
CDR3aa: CASSFRQGAGTEAFF

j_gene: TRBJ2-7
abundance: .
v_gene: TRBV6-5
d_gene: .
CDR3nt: TGTGCCAGCAGGGACTTACAGGGCTACGAGCAGTACTTC
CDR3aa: CASRDLQGYEQYF

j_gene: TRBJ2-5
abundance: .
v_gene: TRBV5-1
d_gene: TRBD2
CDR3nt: TGCGCCAGCAGCTTGGCGGGAGGGCCCCTTGCCTGGGAGACCCAGTACTTC
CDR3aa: CASSLAGGPLAWETQYF

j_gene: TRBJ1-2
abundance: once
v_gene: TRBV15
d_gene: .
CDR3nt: TGTGCCACCAGCTTGACAGCTCCCGGGTATGGCTACACCTTC
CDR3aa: CATSLTAPGYGYTF

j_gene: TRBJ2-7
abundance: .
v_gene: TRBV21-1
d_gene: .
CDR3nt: TGTGCCAGCAGCAAAGAATCAATAGGACAGGGTGCCTACGAGCAGTACTTC
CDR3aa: CASSKESIGQGAYEQYF

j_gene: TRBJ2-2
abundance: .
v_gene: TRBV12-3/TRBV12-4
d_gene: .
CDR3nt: TGTGCCAGCAGTTTTAACCCGGCCGGGGAGCTGTTTTTT
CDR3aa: CASSFNPAGELFF

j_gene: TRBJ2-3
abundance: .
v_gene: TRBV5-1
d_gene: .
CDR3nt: TGCGCCAGCAGCTTGTGGGGCAGGGCCGACGTGACTAGCACAGATACGCAGTATTTT
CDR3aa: CASSLWGRADVTSTDTQYF